This T cell receptor (beta chain) was captured in a study of siplizumab effects on memory and regulatory T cells. General study points: In siplizumab cultures, the suppressive function of proliferating Tregs remained unconfirmed. Roughly 75-95% of proliferating CD4+ or CD8+ clones lacked a naive or memory phenotype that could be assigned. Mappable alloreactive CD4+ clones were on average roughly 70% Treg-derived with siplizumab, roughly 28% in controls.

Sequencing of each sample assayed some 9.4 x 10^4 TCR templates. TCRdb's copy holds only in-frame clones and misses some; the assay was immunoSEQ multiplex PCR. The sample lists approximately 97,000 clones, 92% seen once, with approximately 1.2% in the top ten. Points on this clone: The antigen is unknown.

The TCR sequence derives from a human donor in good health. The specimen was CD4+ T cells sorted from blood.

The CDR3 bases are TGTGCCAGCAGCTTAAATAGGGGGGTTGAGGGAACGCAGTATTTT. As protein: CASSLNRGVEGTQYF. V and J are TRBV7-8 and TRBJ2-3; tentatively, D is TRBD1 or TRBD2 (6 bases each). The length of the CDR3 is 15 residues. Germline V gene sequence: CDR1 SGHVS, CDR2 FQNEAQ. Trimming cost V 2 bases and J 9 bases, with 18 bases left between them.